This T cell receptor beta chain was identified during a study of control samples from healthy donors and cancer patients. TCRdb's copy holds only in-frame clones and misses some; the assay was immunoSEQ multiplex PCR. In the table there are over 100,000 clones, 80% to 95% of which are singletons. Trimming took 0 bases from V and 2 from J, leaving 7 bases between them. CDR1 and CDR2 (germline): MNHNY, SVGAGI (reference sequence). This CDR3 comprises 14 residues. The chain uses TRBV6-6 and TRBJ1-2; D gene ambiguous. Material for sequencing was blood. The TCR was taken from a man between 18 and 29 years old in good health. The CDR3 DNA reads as TGTGCCAGCAGTTACTCGAACGACAACTATGGCTACACCTTC. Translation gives CASSYSNDNYGYTF.